The following is a T cell receptor beta chain sequence with its context. Its antigen is currently unknown. These data originate in a study of cytomegalovirus exposure and HLA in healthy donors. Study-level findings and limits: In a later analysis, parvovirus B19, influenza, CMV and Epstein-Barr virus appeared linked to several top co-occurrence clusters. According to an earlier analysis, most TCR beta V segments yielded productive rearrangements about 90% or about 30% of the time. Some public TCRs appeared in many individuals, while most sequences were rare.

CDR3 length equals 13 residues. V was clipped by 7 bases and J by 3 bases, with 12 bases between them. Germline loops: CDR1 MNHNS, CDR2 SASEGT. The PCR ran on 60 Vbeta and 13 Jbeta primers. Generated by immunoSEQ multiplex PCR, the TCRdb table keeps only in-frame clones and is missing some. Of around 170,000 clones detected, 80% to 85% appear once; the ten largest clones hold over 1.5%. Sequences were obtained from PBMCs. The chain uses TRBV6-1 and TRBJ1-1; a possible D gene is TRBD1 (5 bases). This TCR came from a woman between 18 and 30 years old in good health and CMV-seronegative. CDR3 DNA sequence: TGTGCCAGCAAGGGGTGGGGGGACACTGAAGCTTTCTTT. This codes for CASKGWGDTEAFF.